This entry describes one TCR beta chain. The same CDR3 is also encoded by other DNA sequences in this sample. Sequenced by immunoSEQ multiplex PCR; TCRdb stores in-frame clones only, minus some. This repertoire shows 60,000 to 90,000 clones, under 95% found once; its top ten account for roughly 0.37%. Germline V gene sequence: CDR1 SGHTA, CDR2 FQGNSA. The CDR3 loop spans 15 amino acids. V gave up 6 bases and J gave up 3 bases; unmatched junction bases: 2. The sample is drawn from a study of OX40 agonist ivuxolimab in advanced cancers. The TCR comes from an adult with an advanced solid tumor such as melanoma, head and neck, liver or kidney cancer. The sequencing used CD4+ or CD8+ T cells sorted from blood, collected in a trial of the OX40 agonist ivuxolimab. J is TRBJ2-1 and V is TRBV7-2, with 13 bases fitting TRBD2. DNA for the CDR3: TGTGCCAGCAGTCGGACTAGCGGGAGCTACAATGAGCAGTTCTTC. Translated, it gives CASSRTSGSYNEQFF.